This T cell receptor (beta chain) derives from a study of T-cell reconstitution after alpha-beta-depleted transplantation in children. Remarks on this clonotype: Its specificity is not known.

Findings of the study overall: The origin of alpha-beta T cells about two months after transplant was reportedly several hundred expanded graft clones. At one year after transplant, newly produced T cells mostly accounted for T-cell counts and diversity. Surviving recipient T cells and intrathymic progenitors accounted for some patients' high TCRbeta diversity at day 60.

Germline assignment: CDR1 SGHVS and CDR2 FQNEAQ. The CDR3 contains 15 residues. The V gene lost 5 bases and the J gene lost 3 bases, with 14 bases spanning the gap. As it was prepared, the TCRbeta library received unique molecular identifiers. TCRdb used MiXCR to reprocess the PCR reads, holding one entry per CDR3 protein. The sample has 97,000 or so distinct CDR3 sequences; around 6% are singletons. The TCR was taken from a female patient between 2 and 15 years old who had a stem cell transplant for Fanconi anemia, so the T cells may come from the graft donor. The gene calls are TRBV7-8 and TRBJ2-1; D is uncertain. The sequencing used PBMCs, mostly from graft donor cells, collected 60 days after TCRalphabeta/CD19-depleted stem cell transplant. Here the CDR3 reads CASSPSFPGYNEQFF. CDR3 bases: TGTGCCAGCAGCCCCTCCTTTCCTGGCTACAATGAGCAGTTCTTC.